A selection of T cell receptor beta chains follows, all from one sample in a study of blood T cell repertoires in COVID-19. TCRdb keeps only in-frame clones here, not all; method: immunoSEQ multiplex PCR. This table holds around 160,000 clones, 88% found once. Sample: peripheral blood. The source of these receptors is a human donor in a cohort sampled during active COVID-19. Each CDR3 is given with its conserved first and last residue. A D gene is named only where the DNA matches it firmly. Clone size is stated in some rows and not others, as once, few, many or a class when expanded.

cdr3_aa: CASSPLDRGSRDTQYF; cdr3_nt: TGTGCCAGCTCACCACTGGACAGGGGGAGTAGGGATACGCAGTATTTT; v_call: TRBV18; d_call: TRBD1; j_call: TRBJ2-3; clone_size: NA
cdr3_aa: CASSSRGRNYGYTF; cdr3_nt: TGTGCCAGCAGCTCCAGGGGGCGCAACTATGGCTACACCTTC; v_call: TRBV7-2; d_call: TRBD1; j_call: TRBJ1-2; clone_size: NA
cdr3_aa: CATSRVTTGSPLHF; cdr3_nt: TGTGCCACCAGCAGAGTTACCACCGGGTCACCCCTCCACTTT; v_call: TRBV15; d_call: NA; j_call: TRBJ1-6; clone_size: NA
cdr3_aa: CATKIGRLYYEQYF; cdr3_nt: TGTGCCACCAAAATCGGGAGGCTTTATTACGAGCAGTACTTC; v_call: TRBV24-1; d_call: TRBD2; j_call: TRBJ2-7; clone_size: NA
cdr3_aa: CASSVTGTSEQYF; cdr3_nt: TGTGCCAGCAGCGTGACAGGGACTTCCGAGCAGTACTTC; v_call: TRBV3-1/TRBV3-2; d_call: NA; j_call: TRBJ2-7; clone_size: NA
cdr3_aa: CASSATGQGYEQYF; cdr3_nt: TGCGCCAGCAGCGCAACGGGACAGGGCTACGAGCAGTACTTC; v_call: TRBV5-1; d_call: TRBD1; j_call: TRBJ2-7; clone_size: few
cdr3_aa: CASRAGRPPYNEQFF; cdr3_nt: TGTGCCAGTAGGGCAGGTCGACCCCCGTACAATGAGCAGTTCTTC; v_call: TRBV19; d_call: NA; j_call: TRBJ2-1; clone_size: NA
cdr3_aa: CAWNPGQPNEQFF; cdr3_nt: TGTGCCTGGAATCCTGGACAGCCCAATGAGCAGTTCTTC; v_call: TRBV30; d_call: NA; j_call: TRBJ2-1; clone_size: NA
cdr3_aa: CASSLPEIGTSGDSYEQYF; cdr3_nt: TGTGCCAGCAGCTTACCGGAAATCGGGACTAGCGGGGACTCCTACGAGCAGTACTTC; v_call: TRBV7-9; d_call: TRBD2; j_call: TRBJ2-7; clone_size: NA
cdr3_aa: CASDLDSNYGYTF; cdr3_nt: TGTGCCAGCGATCTGGACAGTAACTATGGCTACACCTTC; v_call: TRBV6-5; d_call: NA; j_call: TRBJ1-2; clone_size: NA
cdr3_aa: CATSSGTGTYNEQFF; cdr3_nt: TGTGCCACCAGCAGTGGGACAGGGACCTACAATGAGCAGTTCTTC; v_call: TRBV15; d_call: TRBD1; j_call: TRBJ2-1; clone_size: NA
cdr3_aa: CASRPGTGNPREKPLHF; cdr3_nt: TGTGCCAGCAGACCCGGGACAGGGAACCCGCGTGAAAAACCCCTCCACTTT; v_call: TRBV28; d_call: TRBD1; j_call: TRBJ1-6; clone_size: NA
cdr3_aa: CASRDRASNQPQHF; cdr3_nt: TGTGCCAGCAGGGACAGGGCAAGCAATCAGCCCCAGCATTTT; v_call: TRBV2; d_call: TRBD1; j_call: TRBJ1-5; clone_size: NA
cdr3_aa: CASRAASTNEKLFF; cdr3_nt: TGTGCCAGCAGAGCAGCGTCAACTAATGAAAAACTGTTTTTT; v_call: TRBV2; d_call: NA; j_call: TRBJ1-4; clone_size: NA
cdr3_aa: CAWGGRSSYEQYF; cdr3_nt: TGTGCCTGGGGGGGCCGAAGCTCCTACGAGCAGTACTTC; v_call: TRBV30; d_call: NA; j_call: TRBJ2-7; clone_size: NA
cdr3_aa: CASSLGLAGVDEQFF; cdr3_nt: TGTGCCAGTAGCCTCGGACTAGCGGGAGTCGATGAGCAGTTCTTC; v_call: TRBV19; d_call: TRBD2; j_call: TRBJ2-1; clone_size: NA
cdr3_aa: CASSLSGTGYGYEQYF; cdr3_nt: TGTGCCAGCAGCCTATCCGGGACAGGGTACGGCTACGAGCAGTACTTC; v_call: TRBV7-9; d_call: TRBD1; j_call: TRBJ2-7; clone_size: NA
cdr3_aa: CASSEFRINEQFF; cdr3_nt: TGTGCCAGCAGTGAATTTAGAATCAATGAGCAGTTCTTC; v_call: TRBV6-1; d_call: NA; j_call: TRBJ2-1; clone_size: NA
cdr3_aa: CASAFKGQGLRDTQYF; cdr3_nt: TGTGCCAGCGCTTTTAAGGGACAGGGGCTTAGAGATACGCAGTATTTT; v_call: TRBV19; d_call: TRBD1; j_call: TRBJ2-3; clone_size: NA
cdr3_aa: CASSQVSSGSVYNEQFF; cdr3_nt: TGTGCCAGCAGCCAAGTTAGTAGCGGGAGCGTCTACAATGAGCAGTTCTTC; v_call: TRBV3-1/TRBV3-2; d_call: TRBD2; j_call: TRBJ2-1; clone_size: NA
cdr3_aa: CASRSSGADTQYF; cdr3_nt: TGTGCCAGCAGGTCTAGCGGAGCAGATACGCAGTATTTT; v_call: TRBV7-3; d_call: TRBD2; j_call: TRBJ2-3; clone_size: NA
cdr3_aa: CASSYSQVPSGNTIYF; cdr3_nt: TGTGCCAGCAGTTACTCGCAGGTCCCCTCTGGAAACACCATATATTTT; v_call: TRBV6-5; d_call: NA; j_call: TRBJ1-3; clone_size: NA
cdr3_aa: CASSRDRGYGYTF; cdr3_nt: TGTGCCAGCAGTCGAGACAGGGGCTATGGCTACACCTTC; v_call: TRBV6-5; d_call: TRBD1; j_call: TRBJ1-2; clone_size: once
cdr3_aa: CASSGPGGGAVGVSYEQYF; cdr3_nt: TGTGCCAGCAGCGGACCCGGCGGGGGGGCGGTGGGGGTCTCCTACGAGCAGTACTTC; v_call: TRBV3-1/TRBV3-2; d_call: TRBD2; j_call: TRBJ2-7; clone_size: NA
cdr3_aa: CASSLTGDESNEKLFF; cdr3_nt: TGCGCCAGCAGCTTGACAGGGGATGAGAGTAATGAAAAACTGTTTTTT; v_call: TRBV5-1; d_call: TRBD1; j_call: TRBJ1-4; clone_size: NA
cdr3_aa: CAISEGSGRAKNIQYF; cdr3_nt: TGTGCCATCAGTGAGGGTAGCGGGAGAGCCAAAAACATTCAGTACTTC; v_call: TRBV10-3; d_call: TRBD2; j_call: TRBJ2-4; clone_size: NA
cdr3_aa: CASPGQGAEAFF; cdr3_nt: TGTGCCTCCCCGGGACAGGGGGCTGAAGCTTTCTTT; v_call: TRBV30; d_call: TRBD1; j_call: TRBJ1-1; clone_size: NA
cdr3_aa: CASSYSQGSQPQHF; cdr3_nt: TGTGCCAGCAGTTACTCGCAGGGGAGTCAGCCCCAGCATTTT; v_call: TRBV6-2/TRBV6-3; d_call: NA; j_call: TRBJ1-5; clone_size: NA
cdr3_aa: CASTPLAGELNEQFF; cdr3_nt: TGTGCCAGCACCCCACTAGCGGGAGAACTCAATGAGCAGTTCTTC; v_call: TRBV6-5; d_call: TRBD2; j_call: TRBJ2-1; clone_size: NA
cdr3_aa: CASSRQRGGTDTQYF; cdr3_nt: TGTGCCAGCAGCCGGCAGCGGGGCGGCACAGATACGCAGTATTTT; v_call: TRBV4-2; d_call: TRBD2; j_call: TRBJ2-3; clone_size: NA
cdr3_aa: CASSSVTRADTQYF; cdr3_nt: TGTGCCAGCAGTTCCGTGACTAGGGCAGATACGCAGTATTTT; v_call: TRBV28; d_call: NA; j_call: TRBJ2-3; clone_size: NA
cdr3_aa: CASHGGGTEAFF; cdr3_nt: TGTGCCAGCCACGGGGGGGGGACTGAAGCTTTCTTT; v_call: TRBV2; d_call: NA; j_call: TRBJ1-1; clone_size: once
cdr3_aa: CASSLKFMGTYNYGYTF; cdr3_nt: TGTGCCAGCAGCTTAAAGTTTATGGGCACTTATAACTATGGCTACACCTTC; v_call: TRBV7-3; d_call: NA; j_call: TRBJ1-2; clone_size: NA
cdr3_aa: CAWSPDRGDSPLHF; cdr3_nt: TGTGCCTGGAGTCCGGACAGGGGAGACTCACCCCTCCACTTT; v_call: TRBV30; d_call: TRBD1; j_call: TRBJ1-6; clone_size: NA
cdr3_aa: CASSFGQGATGGYTF; cdr3_nt: TGTGCCAGTAGTTTCGGACAGGGCGCGACGGGTGGCTACACCTTC; v_call: TRBV19; d_call: TRBD1; j_call: TRBJ1-2; clone_size: NA
cdr3_aa: CASTPTDRYEQYF; cdr3_nt: TGTGCCAGCACCCCAACGGACAGATACGAGCAGTACTTC; v_call: TRBV6-5; d_call: NA; j_call: TRBJ2-7; clone_size: NA
cdr3_aa: CASSLEGTRGNTIYF; cdr3_nt: TGTGCCAGCAGCTTGGAGGGGACAAGAGGAAACACCATATATTTT; v_call: TRBV5-8; d_call: NA; j_call: TRBJ1-3; clone_size: NA
cdr3_aa: CASSLGQPTYEQYF; cdr3_nt: TGTGCCAGCAGCTTGGGACAGCCTACCTACGAGCAGTACTTC; v_call: TRBV5-5; d_call: NA; j_call: TRBJ2-7; clone_size: NA
cdr3_aa: CASSPGTPSNSPLHF; cdr3_nt: TGTGCCAGCAGCCCAGGGACACCGTCCAATTCACCCCTCCACTTT; v_call: TRBV5-6; d_call: NA; j_call: TRBJ1-6; clone_size: NA
cdr3_aa: CASSPNGGGATEAFF; cdr3_nt: TGTGCCAGCTCACCAAACGGAGGGGGGGCCACTGAAGCTTTCTTT; v_call: TRBV18; d_call: NA; j_call: TRBJ1-1; clone_size: NA
cdr3_aa: CAWSRTTGNTIYF; cdr3_nt: TGTGCCTGGAGTCGAACTACGGGAAACACCATATATTTT; v_call: TRBV30; d_call: NA; j_call: TRBJ1-3; clone_size: NA
cdr3_aa: CASSSLGLAGLNEQFF; cdr3_nt: TGTGCCAGCAGCTCCTTGGGACTAGCGGGACTCAATGAGCAGTTCTTC; v_call: TRBV5-6; d_call: TRBD2; j_call: TRBJ2-1; clone_size: NA
cdr3_aa: CASSFRDSTDTQYF; cdr3_nt: TGCGCCAGCAGCTTCCGGGACTCCACAGATACGCAGTATTTT; v_call: TRBV5-1; d_call: NA; j_call: TRBJ2-3; clone_size: NA
cdr3_aa: CASSPLTVNTEAFF; cdr3_nt: TGTGCCAGCTCACCGCTGACAGTGAACACTGAAGCTTTCTTT; v_call: TRBV18; d_call: NA; j_call: TRBJ1-1; clone_size: once
cdr3_aa: CASSQLGRVNTEAFF; cdr3_nt: TGTGCCAGTAGTCAATTGGGCAGGGTGAACACTGAAGCTTTCTTT; v_call: TRBV19; d_call: NA; j_call: TRBJ1-1; clone_size: NA
cdr3_aa: CASTLRGRSNQPQHF; cdr3_nt: TGTGCCAGTACCCTCAGGGGGCGAAGCAATCAGCCCCAGCATTTT; v_call: TRBV19; d_call: TRBD1; j_call: TRBJ1-5; clone_size: NA
cdr3_aa: CASSKEVGQGIQPQHF; cdr3_nt: NA; v_call: TRBV21-1; d_call: NA; j_call: TRBJ1-5; clone_size: once
cdr3_aa: CASSAQKRQARSYNEQFF; cdr3_nt: TGTGCCAGCTCAGCCCAAAAAAGACAGGCTCGCTCCTACAATGAGCAGTTCTTC; v_call: TRBV18; d_call: NA; j_call: TRBJ2-1; clone_size: once
cdr3_aa: CASSQETREHFSNQPQHF; cdr3_nt: TGCGCCAGCAGCCAAGAGACCAGGGAACATTTTAGCAATCAGCCCCAGCATTTT; v_call: TRBV4-1; d_call: NA; j_call: TRBJ1-5; clone_size: NA
cdr3_aa: CSVKTGTSGREPKGTDTQYF; cdr3_nt: TGCAGCGTTAAAACCGGGACTAGCGGGAGAGAACCCAAGGGGACAGATACGCAGTATTTT; v_call: TRBV29-1; d_call: TRBD2; j_call: TRBJ2-3; clone_size: NA
cdr3_aa: CASSDGQLKDTQYF; cdr3_nt: TGTGCCAGCAGCGATGGGCAACTTAAAGATACGCAGTATTTT; v_call: TRBV9; d_call: NA; j_call: TRBJ2-3; clone_size: NA
cdr3_aa: CASSLGGTGGVQQYF; cdr3_nt: TGTGCCAGCAGCCTAGGCGGGACAGGGGGGGTCCAGCAGTACTTC; v_call: TRBV11-2; d_call: TRBD1; j_call: TRBJ2-7; clone_size: NA
cdr3_aa: CASSIGLADTQYF; cdr3_nt: TGTGCCAGTAGTATTGGGCTGGCAGATACGCAGTATTTT; v_call: TRBV19; d_call: NA; j_call: TRBJ2-3; clone_size: NA
cdr3_aa: CASTQTTGVAFF; cdr3_nt: TGTGCCAGCACCCAGACGACAGGGGTTGCTTTCTTT; v_call: TRBV28; d_call: TRBD1; j_call: TRBJ1-1; clone_size: NA